This TCR beta chain was sequenced during a study of blood T cells in healthy people across ages. As concerns this clonotype: The antigen is not known.

General study results and limits: In older individuals, TCR beta diversity per million T cells was lower, falling roughly linearly with age. Comparison with aged donors showed that long-lived donors had more naive CD4+ cells and higher diversity.

They isolated at least 6 million PBMCs from each sample. Extraction yielded at least 6 micrograms of total RNA per sample. With a J-beta primer mix and a sample-barcoded 5' primer, a second PCR ran about 7 to 12 cycles. Using its own MiXCR run on the 5' RACE reads, TCRdb lists one record per CDR3 protein. This table holds roughly 1.7 million distinct CDR3 sequences, around 36% found once. The V gene's germline CDR1 is SGDLS and CDR2 YYNGEE. The CDR3 covers 12 residues. V lost 7 bases and J lost 1, with 8 bases in between. The sequenced sample was blood. The chain recombines TRBV9 with TRBJ1-1, with D uncertain. This TCR derives from a woman under 40 in good health. The CDR3 DNA is TGTGCCAGCGGGCACCCGAACACTGAAGCTTTCTTT. Its translation is CASGHPNTEAFF.